The 5 T cell receptor beta chains given below trace back to one sample, sequenced in a study of regulatory T cells in long-lasting Graves disease. Time point specified: newly diagnosed GD, antithyroid drugs for less than 3 months. Following extraction of RNA from PBMCs, that RNA was used to make the TCR library. TCR beta libraries were built with iRepertoire HTBI primers and Arm-PCR of CDR3 regions. TCRdb independently ran MiXCR on the multiplex PCR reads; one entry per CDR3 protein. The sample consists of roughly 440,000 distinct CDR3 sequences, around 17% of them appearing once. In addition, the sample was reused for a study of T cells in Graves' hyperthyroidism and ophthalmopathy.

Source: peripheral blood mononuclear cells (PBMCs), taken at new diagnosis, from a patient treated with antithyroid drugs. These receptors all come from a woman between 18 and 29 years old with Graves disease.

This clonotype came up many times. V is TRBV11-2 and J is TRBJ2-7; D remains ambiguous. The CDR3 spans 12 residues. Trimming left V 3 bases short and J 0 bases short, with 3 bases between. Germline CDR1 SGHAT, CDR2 FQNNGV. CDR3 nucleotides: TGTGCCAGCAGCTTTTACTCCTACGAGCAGTACTTC. The encoded protein is CASSFYSYEQYF.

This chain joins TRBV28 and TRBJ1-3, with a weak D call TRBD1 (6 bases). The germline V and J ends were trimmed by 7 bases and 2 bases, with 18 bases remaining between them. The CDR3 covers 16 residues. CDR1 MDHEN and CDR2 SYDVKM come from the germline V gene. CDR3 loop: CASNPASGAAGNTIYF. DNA for the CDR3: TGTGCCAGCAACCCGGCCTCGGGGGCAGCTGGAAACACCATATATTTT.

This clonotype has ten or more counts. The V call is TRBV3-1, the J call TRBJ2-7, with D possibly being TRBD1 (5 bases). CDR1 and CDR2 from the germline V gene are LGHDT and YNNKEL (reference sequence). The V end was cut by 3 bases, the J end by 2 bases, with 14 bases between. CDR3 length: 15 residues. The DNA for the CDR3 is TGTGCCAGCAGCCATCTCGTCAAGGGGACCTACGAGCAGTACTTC. Its translation is CASSHLVKGTYEQYF.

In its sample, this clonotype was seen many times. The rearrangement joins TRBV5-1 to TRBJ1-6; a weak D match, TRBD1 (5 bases). Germline CDR1 reads SGHRS; CDR2 reads YFSETQ. There are 15 residues in the CDR3. V lost 0 bases, J lost 5 bases, and 9 bases lay in between. CDR3 DNA sequence: TGCGCCAGCAGCTTGGCCGGGGGAGATAATTCACCCCTCCACTTT. Its translation: CASSLAGGDNSPLHF.

This clonotype was counted only a few times. V and J are TRBV11-2 and TRBJ1-1; no reliable D call. V lost 7 bases to trimming and J lost 0 bases, with 6 bases between them. There are 12 residues in the CDR3. The germline V gene has CDR1 SGHAT and CDR2 FQNNGV. This chain's CDR3 is CASTRLNTEAFF. The CDR3 DNA is TGTGCCAGCACCCGGTTGAACACTGAAGCTTTCTTT.